The T cell receptor (beta chain) described here comes from a study of blood T cells in healthy people across ages. Turning to the study itself: About one barcoded TCR beta cDNA was captured per two T cells. Overall study findings and caveats: The study found TCR beta diversity correlated strongly with naive T cell percentage.

Each donor had around 9.2 milliliters of peripheral blood drawn. This clonotype was counted a few times. Its antigen is as yet unknown. Trimming removed 5 bases from V and 2 bases from J; junction bases left unmatched: 15. The germline V gene encodes CDR1 DFQATT and CDR2 SNEGSKA (reference sequence). The CDR3 runs 17 residues. Primed by a sample-barcoded 5' primer and a J-beta primer mix, a second PCR proceeded for about 6 to 11 cycles. Unique molecular identifiers of 12 random nucleotides labeled each cDNA. TCRdb fed the 5' RACE reads into MiXCR, producing one record per CDR3 protein. The table includes 700,000 to 950,000 distinct CDR3 sequences, roughly two fifths detected once.

Sequencing input: blood. The clonotype comes from a woman aged 60-75 years in good health. The chain uses TRBV20-1 and TRBJ2-5, with 9 bases that match TRBD2. The CDR3 region is CSASLPLSGGPQETQYF. The CDR3 DNA is TGCAGTGCTTCGCTACCACTGAGCGGGGGGCCACAAGAGACCCAGTACTTC.